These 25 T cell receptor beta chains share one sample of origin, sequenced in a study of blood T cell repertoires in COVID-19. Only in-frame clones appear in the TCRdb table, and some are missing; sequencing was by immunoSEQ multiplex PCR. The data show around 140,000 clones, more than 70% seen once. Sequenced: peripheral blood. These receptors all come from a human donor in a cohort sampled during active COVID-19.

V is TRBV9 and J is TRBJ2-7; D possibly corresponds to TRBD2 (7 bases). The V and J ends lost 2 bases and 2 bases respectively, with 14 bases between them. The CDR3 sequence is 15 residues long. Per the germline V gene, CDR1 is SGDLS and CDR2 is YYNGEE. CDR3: CASSVGAGAAYEQYF. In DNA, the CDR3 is TGTGCCAGCAGCGTCGGGGCGGGGGCAGCCTACGAGCAGTACTTC.

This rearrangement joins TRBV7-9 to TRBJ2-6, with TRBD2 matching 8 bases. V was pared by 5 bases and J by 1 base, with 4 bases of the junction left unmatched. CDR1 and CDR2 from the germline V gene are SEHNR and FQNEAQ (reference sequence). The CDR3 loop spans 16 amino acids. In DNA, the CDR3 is TGTGCCAGCAGCCCCCCGGGGGGGTCTGGGGCCAACGTCCTGACTTTC. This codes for CASSPPGGSGANVLTF.

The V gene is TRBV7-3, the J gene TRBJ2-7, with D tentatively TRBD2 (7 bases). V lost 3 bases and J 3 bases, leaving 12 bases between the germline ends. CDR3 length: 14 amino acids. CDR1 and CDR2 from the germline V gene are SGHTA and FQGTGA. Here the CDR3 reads CASSFAGANYEQYF. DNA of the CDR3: TGTGCCAGCAGCTTTGCGGGGGCCAACTACGAGCAGTACTTC. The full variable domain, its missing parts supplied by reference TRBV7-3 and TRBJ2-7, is GAGVSQTPSNKVTEKGKYVELRCDPISGHTALYWYRQSLGQGPEFLIYFQGTGAADDSGLPNDRFFAVRPEGSVSTLKIQRTERGDSAVYLCASSFAGANYEQYFGPGTRLTVT.

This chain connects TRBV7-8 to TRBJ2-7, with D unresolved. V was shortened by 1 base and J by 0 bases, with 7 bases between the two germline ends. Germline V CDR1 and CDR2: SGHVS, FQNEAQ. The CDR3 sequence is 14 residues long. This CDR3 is CASSLEQSSYEQYF. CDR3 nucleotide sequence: TGTGCCAGCAGCTTAGAACAGAGCTCCTACGAGCAGTACTTC.

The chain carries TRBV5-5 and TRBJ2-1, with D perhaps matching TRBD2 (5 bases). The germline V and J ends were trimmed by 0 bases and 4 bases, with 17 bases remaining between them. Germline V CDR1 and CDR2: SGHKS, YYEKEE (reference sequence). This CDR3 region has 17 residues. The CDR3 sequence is CASSLAESGYGYNEQFF. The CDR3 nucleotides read TGTGCCAGCAGCTTGGCCGAATCGGGATATGGGTACAATGAGCAGTTCTTC.

The CDR3 region is CASSEARLYTEAFF. As DNA, the CDR3 is TGTGCCAGCAGTGAAGCGAGGTTGTACACTGAAGCTTTCTTT. The chain couples TRBV6-1 to TRBJ1-1; D is unresolved. Germline loops: CDR1 MNHNS, CDR2 SASEGT. The germline V and J ends were trimmed by 0 bases and 3 bases, with 8 bases remaining between them. The CDR3 sequence is 14 residues long.

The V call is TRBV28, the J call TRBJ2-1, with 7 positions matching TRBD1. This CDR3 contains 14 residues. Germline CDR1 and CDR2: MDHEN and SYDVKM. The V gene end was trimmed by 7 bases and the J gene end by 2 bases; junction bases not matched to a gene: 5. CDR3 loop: CASIRGWTYNEQFF. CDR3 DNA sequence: TGTGCCAGCATCAGGGGGTGGACCTACAATGAGCAGTTCTTC.

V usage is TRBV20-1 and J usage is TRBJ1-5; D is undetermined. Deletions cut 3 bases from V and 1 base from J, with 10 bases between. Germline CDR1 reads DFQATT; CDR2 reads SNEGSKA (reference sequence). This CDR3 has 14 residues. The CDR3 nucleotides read TGCAGTGCTAGTACGGGGTCCAGCAATCAGCCCCAGCATTTT. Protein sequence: CSASTGSSNQPQHF.

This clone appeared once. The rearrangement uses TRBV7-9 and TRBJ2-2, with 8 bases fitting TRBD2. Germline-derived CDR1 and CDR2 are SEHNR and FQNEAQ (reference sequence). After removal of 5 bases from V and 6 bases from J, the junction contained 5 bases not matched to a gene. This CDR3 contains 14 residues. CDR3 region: CASSGAGGAGELFF. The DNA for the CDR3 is TGTGCCAGCAGCGGTGCCGGGGGGGCCGGGGAGCTGTTTTTT.

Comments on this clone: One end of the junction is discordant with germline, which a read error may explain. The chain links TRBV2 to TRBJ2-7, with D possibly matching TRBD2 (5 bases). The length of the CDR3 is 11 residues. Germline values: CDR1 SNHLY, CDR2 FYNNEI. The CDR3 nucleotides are TGTGCCAGCAGTGAAGGACCCGGACTCTCGTTC. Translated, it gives CASSEGPGLSF.

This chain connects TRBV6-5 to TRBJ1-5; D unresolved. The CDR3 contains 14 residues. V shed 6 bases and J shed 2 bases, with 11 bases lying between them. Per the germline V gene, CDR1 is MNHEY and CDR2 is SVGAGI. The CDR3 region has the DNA TGTGCCAGCAGAGGAGGGAAGGGCAATCAGCCCCAGCATTTT. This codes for CASRGGKGNQPQHF.

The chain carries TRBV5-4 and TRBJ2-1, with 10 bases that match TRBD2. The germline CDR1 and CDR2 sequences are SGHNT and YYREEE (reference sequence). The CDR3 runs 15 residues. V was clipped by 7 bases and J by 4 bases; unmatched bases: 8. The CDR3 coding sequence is TGTGCCAGCGGCAATAGCGGGGGGTTTTACAATGAGCAGTTCTTC. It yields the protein CASGNSGGFYNEQFF.

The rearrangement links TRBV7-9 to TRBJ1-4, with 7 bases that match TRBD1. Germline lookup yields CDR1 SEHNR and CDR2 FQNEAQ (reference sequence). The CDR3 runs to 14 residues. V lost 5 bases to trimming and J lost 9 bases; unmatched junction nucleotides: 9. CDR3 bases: TGTGCCAGCAGCCCCGGGACAGAACCCAAAAAACTGTTTTTT. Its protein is CASSPGTEPKKLFF.

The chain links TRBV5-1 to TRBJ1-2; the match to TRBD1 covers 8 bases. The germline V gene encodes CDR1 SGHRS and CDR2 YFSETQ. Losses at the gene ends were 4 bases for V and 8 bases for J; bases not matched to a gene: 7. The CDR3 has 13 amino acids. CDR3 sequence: CASSPGQGVGYTF. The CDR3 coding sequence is TGCGCCAGCAGCCCAGGACAGGGTGTAGGCTACACCTTC. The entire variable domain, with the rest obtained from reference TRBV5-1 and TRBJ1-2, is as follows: KAGVTQTPRYLIKTRGQQVTLSCSPISGHRSVSWYQQTPGQGLQFLFEYFSETQRNKGNFPGRFSGRQFSNSRSEMNVSTLELGDSALYLCASSPGQGVGYTFGSGTRLTVV.

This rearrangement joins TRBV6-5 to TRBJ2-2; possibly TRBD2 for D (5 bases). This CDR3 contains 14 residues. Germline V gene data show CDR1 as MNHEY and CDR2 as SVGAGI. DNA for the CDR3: TGTGCTACCGGGGTCCCGAGCTTTGCCGGGGAGCTGTTTTTT. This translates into CATGVPSFAGELFF.

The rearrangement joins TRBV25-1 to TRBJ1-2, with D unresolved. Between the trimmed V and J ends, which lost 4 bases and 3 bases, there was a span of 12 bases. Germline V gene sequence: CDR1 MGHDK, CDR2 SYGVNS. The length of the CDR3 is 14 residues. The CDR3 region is CASSARRRDYGYTF. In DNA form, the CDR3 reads TGTGCCAGCAGTGCTAGGAGGAGGGACTATGGCTACACCTTC.

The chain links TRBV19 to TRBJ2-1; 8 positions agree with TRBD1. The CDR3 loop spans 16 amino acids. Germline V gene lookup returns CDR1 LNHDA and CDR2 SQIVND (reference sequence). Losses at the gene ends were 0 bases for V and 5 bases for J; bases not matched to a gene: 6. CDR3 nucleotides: TGTGCCAGTAGTATAGATATGCAGGGGGCGGACAATGAGCAGTTCTTC. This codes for CASSIDMQGADNEQFF.

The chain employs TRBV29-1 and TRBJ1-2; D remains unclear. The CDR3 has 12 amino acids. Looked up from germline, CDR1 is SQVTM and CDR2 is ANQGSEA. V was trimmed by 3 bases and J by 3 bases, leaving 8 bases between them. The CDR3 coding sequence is TGCAGCGTTGACGACAAGCACTATGGCTACACCTTC. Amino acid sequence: CSVDDKHYGYTF.

The CDR3 sequence is CASSAQGGVEQFF. The CDR3 coding sequence is TGTGCCAGCAGCGCTCAGGGAGGCGTCGAGCAGTTCTTC. The gene calls are TRBV7-2 and TRBJ2-1; possible D gene TRBD2, 6 bases. CDR3 size: 13 residues. With 5 bases removed from V and 10 bases from J, the gap between germline ends came to 15 bases. From germline, CDR1 is SGHTA and CDR2 FQGNSA.

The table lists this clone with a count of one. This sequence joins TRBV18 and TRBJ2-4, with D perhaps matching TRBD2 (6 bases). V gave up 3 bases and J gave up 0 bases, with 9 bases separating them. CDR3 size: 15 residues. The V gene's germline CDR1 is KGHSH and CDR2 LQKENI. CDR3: CASSPPGLAKNIQYF. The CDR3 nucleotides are TGTGCCAGCTCACCCCCGGGACTAGCCAAAAACATTCAGTACTTC.

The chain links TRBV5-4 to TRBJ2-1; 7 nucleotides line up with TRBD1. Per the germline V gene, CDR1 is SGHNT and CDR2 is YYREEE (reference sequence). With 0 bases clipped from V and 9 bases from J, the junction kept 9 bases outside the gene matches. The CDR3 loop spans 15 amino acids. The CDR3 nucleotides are TGTGCCAGCAGCTTGGGAGTCGCAGGGGGTGTTGAGCAGTTCTTC. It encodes CASSLGVAGGVEQFF. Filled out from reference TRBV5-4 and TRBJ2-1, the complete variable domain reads ETGVTQSPTHLIKTRGQQVTLRCSSQSGHNTVSWYQQALGQGPQFIFQYYREEENGRGNFPPRFSGLQFPNYSSELNVNALELDDSALYLCASSLGVAGGVEQFFGPGTRLTVL.

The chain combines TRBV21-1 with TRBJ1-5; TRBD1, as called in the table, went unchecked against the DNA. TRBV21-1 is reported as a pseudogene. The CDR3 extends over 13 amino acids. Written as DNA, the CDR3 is TGTGCCATTCAGGGATTGAGCAATCAGCCCCAGCATTTT. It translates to CAIQGLSNQPQHF.

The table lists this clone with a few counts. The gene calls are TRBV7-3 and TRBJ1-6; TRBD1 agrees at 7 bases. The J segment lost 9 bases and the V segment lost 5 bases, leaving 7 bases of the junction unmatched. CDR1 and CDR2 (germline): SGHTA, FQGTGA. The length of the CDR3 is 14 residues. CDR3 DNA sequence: TGTGCCAGCAGCCGACAGGGTGAGGGTTCACCCCTCCACTTT. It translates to CASSRQGEGSPLHF.

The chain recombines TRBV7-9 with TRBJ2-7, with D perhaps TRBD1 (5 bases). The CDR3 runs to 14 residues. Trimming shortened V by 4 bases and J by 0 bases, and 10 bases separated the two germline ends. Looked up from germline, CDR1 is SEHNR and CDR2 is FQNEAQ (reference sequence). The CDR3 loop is CASSSMTDSYEQYF. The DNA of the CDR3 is TGTGCCAGCAGCTCAATGACAGACTCCTACGAGCAGTACTTC.

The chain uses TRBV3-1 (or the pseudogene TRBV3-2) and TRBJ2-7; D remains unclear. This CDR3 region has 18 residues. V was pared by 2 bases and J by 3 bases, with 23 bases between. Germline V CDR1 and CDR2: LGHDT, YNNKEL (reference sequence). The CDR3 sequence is CASSQKSLKSRILYEQYF. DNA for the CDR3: TGTGCCAGCAGCCAAAAATCTCTAAAGTCGCGTATCCTCTACGAGCAGTACTTC.